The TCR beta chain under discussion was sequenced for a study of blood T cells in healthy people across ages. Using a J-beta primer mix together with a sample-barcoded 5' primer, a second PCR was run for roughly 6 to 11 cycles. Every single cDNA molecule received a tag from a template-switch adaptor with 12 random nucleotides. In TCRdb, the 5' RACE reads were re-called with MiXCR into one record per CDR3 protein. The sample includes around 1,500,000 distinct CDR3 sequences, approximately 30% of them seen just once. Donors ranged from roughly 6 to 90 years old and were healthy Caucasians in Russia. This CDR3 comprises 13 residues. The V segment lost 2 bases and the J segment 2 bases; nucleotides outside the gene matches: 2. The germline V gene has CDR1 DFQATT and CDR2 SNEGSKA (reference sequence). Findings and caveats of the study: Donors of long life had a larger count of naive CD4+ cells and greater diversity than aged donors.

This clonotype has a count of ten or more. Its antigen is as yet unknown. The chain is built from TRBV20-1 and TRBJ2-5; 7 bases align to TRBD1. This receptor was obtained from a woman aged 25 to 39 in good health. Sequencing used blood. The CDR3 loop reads CSARRDSQETQYF. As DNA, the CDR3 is TGCAGTGCTAGACGGGACAGTCAAGAGACCCAGTACTTC.